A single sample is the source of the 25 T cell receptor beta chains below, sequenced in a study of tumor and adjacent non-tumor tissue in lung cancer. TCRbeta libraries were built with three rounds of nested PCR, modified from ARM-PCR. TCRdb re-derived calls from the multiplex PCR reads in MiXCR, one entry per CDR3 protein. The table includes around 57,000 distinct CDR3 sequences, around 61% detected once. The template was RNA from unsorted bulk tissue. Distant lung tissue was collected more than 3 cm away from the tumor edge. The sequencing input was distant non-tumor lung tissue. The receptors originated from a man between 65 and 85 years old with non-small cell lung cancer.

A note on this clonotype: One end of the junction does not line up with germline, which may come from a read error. For the CDR3, the DNA is TGTACCAGCAGTGATTCATGGGGTTCGGACACCGGGGAGCTGTTTTTT. This encodes CTSSDSWGSDTGELFF. V usage is TRBV6-1 and J usage is TRBJ2-2; D remains unclear. The CDR3 length is 16 residues. Germline V gives CDR1 MNHNS, CDR2 SASEGT.

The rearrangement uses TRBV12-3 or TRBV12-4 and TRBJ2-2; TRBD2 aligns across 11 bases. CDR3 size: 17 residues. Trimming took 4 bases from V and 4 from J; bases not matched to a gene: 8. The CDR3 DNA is TGTGCCAGCAGTTCGGGAGTAGCGGGAGGGCGCACCGGGGAGCTGTTTTTT. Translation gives CASSSGVAGGRTGELFF.

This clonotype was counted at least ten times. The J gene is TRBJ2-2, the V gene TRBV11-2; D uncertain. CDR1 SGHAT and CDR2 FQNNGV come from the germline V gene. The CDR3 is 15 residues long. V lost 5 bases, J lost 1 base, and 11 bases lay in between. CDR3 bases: TGTGCCAGCAGCCCCCTGGCAGGGAACACCGGGGAGCTGTTTTTT. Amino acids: CASSPLAGNTGELFF.

DNA of the CDR3: TGTGCCAGCAGCCTTATGCTAGCGGATCAGCATTTT. Amino acids: CASSLMLADQHF. The V and J genes are TRBV11-2 and TRBJ2-3, with D unresolved. The DNA end is a closer match to TRBJ1-5, so the J assignment may be wrong. Germline V gene sequence: CDR1 SGHAT, CDR2 FQNNGV. The CDR3 has 12 residues.

This chain's CDR3 is CANKRAGCPYEQYF. The CDR3 DNA is TGTGCCAACAAGAGGGCCGGGTGCCCCTACGAGCAGTACTTC. This rearrangement joins TRBV12-3 or TRBV12-4 to TRBJ2-7; D is perhaps TRBD2 (5 bases). CDR3 size: 14 residues. Trimming took 10 bases from V and 2 from J, leaving 18 bases between them.

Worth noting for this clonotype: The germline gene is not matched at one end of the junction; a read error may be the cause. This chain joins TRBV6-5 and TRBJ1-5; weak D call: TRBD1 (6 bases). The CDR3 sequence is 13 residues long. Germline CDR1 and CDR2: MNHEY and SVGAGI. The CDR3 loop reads CASSQDRNQPQYF. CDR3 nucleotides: TGTGCCAGCAGTCAGGACAGAAATCAGCCCCAGTACTTT.

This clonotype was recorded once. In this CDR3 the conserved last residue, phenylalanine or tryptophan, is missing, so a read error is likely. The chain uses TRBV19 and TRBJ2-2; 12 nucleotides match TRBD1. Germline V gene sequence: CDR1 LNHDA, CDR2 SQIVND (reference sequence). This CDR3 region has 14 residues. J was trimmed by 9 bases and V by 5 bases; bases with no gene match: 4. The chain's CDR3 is CASSWDRGPRELFL. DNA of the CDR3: TGTGCCAGTAGTTGGGACAGGGGGCCCAGGGAGCTGTTTCTT.

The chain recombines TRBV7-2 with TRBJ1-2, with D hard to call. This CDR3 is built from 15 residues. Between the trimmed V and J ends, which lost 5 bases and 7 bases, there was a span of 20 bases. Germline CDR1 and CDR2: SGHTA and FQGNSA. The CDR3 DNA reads TGTGCCAGCAGCCCCAGGACCGGCCTTAAGGGTGGCTACACCTTC. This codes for CASSPRTGLKGGYTF.

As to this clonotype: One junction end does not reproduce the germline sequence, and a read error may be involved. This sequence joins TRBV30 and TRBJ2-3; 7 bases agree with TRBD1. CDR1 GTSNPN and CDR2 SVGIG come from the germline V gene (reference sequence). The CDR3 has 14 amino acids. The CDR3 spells CVWTAGGSTDTQYF. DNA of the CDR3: TGTGTCTGGACAGCAGGGGGAAGCACAGATACGCAGTATTTT.

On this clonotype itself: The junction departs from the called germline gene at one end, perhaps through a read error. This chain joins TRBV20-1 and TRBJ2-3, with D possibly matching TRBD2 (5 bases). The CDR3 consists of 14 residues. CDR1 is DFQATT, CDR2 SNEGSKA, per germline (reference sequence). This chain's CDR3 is CSARIPDFTDRQYF. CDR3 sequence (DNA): TGCAGTGCTAGAATCCCGGACTTCACAGATAGGCAGTATTTT.

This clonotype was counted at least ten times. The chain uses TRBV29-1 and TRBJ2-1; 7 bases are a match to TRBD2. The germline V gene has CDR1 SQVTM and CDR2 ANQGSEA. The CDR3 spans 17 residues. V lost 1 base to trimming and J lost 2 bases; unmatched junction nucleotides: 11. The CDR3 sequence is CSVEGSREVRAYNEQFF. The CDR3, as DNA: TGCAGCGTTGAAGGTAGTCGGGAGGTCCGGGCCTACAATGAGCAGTTCTTC.

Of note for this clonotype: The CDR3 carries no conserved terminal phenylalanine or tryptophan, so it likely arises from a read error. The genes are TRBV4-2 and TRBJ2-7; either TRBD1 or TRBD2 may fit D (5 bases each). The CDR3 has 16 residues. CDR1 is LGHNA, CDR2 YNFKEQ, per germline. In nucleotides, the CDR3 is TGTGTCAGCAGCCAAGAAGTCGAGGGGACCCCCTACGAGCAGTACCTC. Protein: CVSSQEVEGTPYEQYL.

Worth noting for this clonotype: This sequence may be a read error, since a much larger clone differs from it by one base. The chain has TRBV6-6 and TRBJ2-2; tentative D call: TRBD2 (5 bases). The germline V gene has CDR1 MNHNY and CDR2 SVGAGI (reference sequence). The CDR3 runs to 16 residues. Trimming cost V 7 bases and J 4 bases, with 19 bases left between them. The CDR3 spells CASTNSAGSATGELFF. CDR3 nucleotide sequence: TGTGCCAGCACCAATTCGGCTGGGAGCGCCACCGGGGAGCTGTTTTTT.

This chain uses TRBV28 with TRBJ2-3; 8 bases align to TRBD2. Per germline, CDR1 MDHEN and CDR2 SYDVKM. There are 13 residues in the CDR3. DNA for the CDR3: TGTACCGGCCGGCGGGGGGCCACAGATACGCAGTATTTT. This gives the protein CTGRRGATDTQYF. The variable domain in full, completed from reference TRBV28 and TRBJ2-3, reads DVKVTQSSRYLVKRTGEKVFLECVQDMDHENMFWYRQDPGLGLRLIYFSYDVKMKEKGDIPEGYSVSREKKERFSLILESASTNQTSMYLCTGRRGATDTQYFGPGTRLTVL.

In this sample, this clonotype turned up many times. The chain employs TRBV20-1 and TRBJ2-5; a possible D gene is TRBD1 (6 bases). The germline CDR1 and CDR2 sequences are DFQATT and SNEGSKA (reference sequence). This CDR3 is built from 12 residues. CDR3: CSADRNQETQYF. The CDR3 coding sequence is TGCAGCGCCGACAGGAACCAAGAGACCCAGTACTTC.

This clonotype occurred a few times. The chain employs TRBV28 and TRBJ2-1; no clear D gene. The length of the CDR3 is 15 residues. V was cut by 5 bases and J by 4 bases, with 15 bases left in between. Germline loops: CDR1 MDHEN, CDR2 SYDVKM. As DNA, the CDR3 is TGTGCCAGCAGTGATCCCCCCGGTCGTTACAATGAGCAGTTCTTC. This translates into CASSDPPGRYNEQFF.

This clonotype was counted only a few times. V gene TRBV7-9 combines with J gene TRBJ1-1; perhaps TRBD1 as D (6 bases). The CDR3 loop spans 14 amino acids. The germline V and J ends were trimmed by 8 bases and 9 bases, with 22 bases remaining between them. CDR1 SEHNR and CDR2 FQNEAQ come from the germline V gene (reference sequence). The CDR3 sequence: CASHSLGRGGKAFF. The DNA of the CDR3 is TGTGCCAGCCACTCCCTTGGCAGGGGAGGGAAAGCTTTCTTT.

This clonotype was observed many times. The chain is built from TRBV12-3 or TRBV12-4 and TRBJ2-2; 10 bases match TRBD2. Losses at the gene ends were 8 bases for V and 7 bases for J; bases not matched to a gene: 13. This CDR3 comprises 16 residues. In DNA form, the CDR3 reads TGTGCCAGCTGCCCAAGCGGGAGGGCCTTGGGCGGGGAGCTGTTTTTT. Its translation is CASCPSGRALGGELFF.

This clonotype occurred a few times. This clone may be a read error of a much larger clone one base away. CDR3 in amino acids: CAISGTYEQCF. CDR3 nucleotide sequence: TGTGCCATCAGTGGGACTTACGAGCAGTGCTTC. The chain has TRBV10-3 and TRBJ2-7, with D perhaps matching TRBD2 (5 bases). The CDR3 has 11 residues. The germline V gene has CDR1 ENHRY and CDR2 SYGVKD.

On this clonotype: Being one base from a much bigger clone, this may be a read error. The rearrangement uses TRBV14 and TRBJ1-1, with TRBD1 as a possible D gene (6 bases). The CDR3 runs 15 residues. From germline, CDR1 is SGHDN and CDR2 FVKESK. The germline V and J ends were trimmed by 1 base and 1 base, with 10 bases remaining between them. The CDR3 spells CASSQVTGQNTEAFF. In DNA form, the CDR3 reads TGTGCCAGCAGCCAAGTGACAGGCCAGAACACTGAAGCTTTCTTT.

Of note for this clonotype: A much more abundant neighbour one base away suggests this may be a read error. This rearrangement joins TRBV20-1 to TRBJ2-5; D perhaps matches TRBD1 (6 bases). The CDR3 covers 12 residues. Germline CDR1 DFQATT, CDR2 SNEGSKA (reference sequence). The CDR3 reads CSADRNQDTQYF. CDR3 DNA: TGCAGCGCCGACAGGAACCAAGATACCCAGTACTTC.

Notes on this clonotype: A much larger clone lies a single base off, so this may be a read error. This CDR3 reads CASSRWTGGMNIKYF. In DNA, the CDR3 is TGTGCCAGCAGTAGGTGGACAGGGGGCATGAACATTAAGTACTTC. V is TRBV12-3 or TRBV12-4 and J is TRBJ2-4; 11 nucleotides align to TRBD1. The CDR3 is made up of 15 amino acids.

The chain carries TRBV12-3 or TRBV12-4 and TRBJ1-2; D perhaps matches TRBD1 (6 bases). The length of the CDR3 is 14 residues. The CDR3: CVSSLATDSPRYTF. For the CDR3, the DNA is TGTGTTAGCAGTTTAGCGACGGACAGCCCCCGCTACACCTTC.

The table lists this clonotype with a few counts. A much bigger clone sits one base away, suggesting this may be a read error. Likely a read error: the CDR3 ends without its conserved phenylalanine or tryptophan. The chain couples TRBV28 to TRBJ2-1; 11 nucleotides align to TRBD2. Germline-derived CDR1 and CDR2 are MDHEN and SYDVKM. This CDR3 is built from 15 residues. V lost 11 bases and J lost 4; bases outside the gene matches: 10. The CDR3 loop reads CAHSSASGRYNEQFI. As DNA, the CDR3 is TGTGCCCACTCCTCTGCTAGCGGGAGGTACAATGAGCAGTTCATC.

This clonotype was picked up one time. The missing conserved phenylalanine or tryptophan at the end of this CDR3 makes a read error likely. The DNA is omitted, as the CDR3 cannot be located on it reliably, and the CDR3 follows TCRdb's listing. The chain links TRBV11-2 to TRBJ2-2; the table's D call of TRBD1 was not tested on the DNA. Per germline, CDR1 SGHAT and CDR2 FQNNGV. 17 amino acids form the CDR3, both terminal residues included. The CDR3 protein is CASSLAPGFTSTGELFL.